Shown below are 4 T cell receptor beta chains from a single sample sequenced in a study of T cells after yellow fever vaccination. TCRdb re-derived calls from the 5' RACE reads in MiXCR, one entry per CDR3 protein. The data contain more than 450,000 distinct CDR3 sequences, 21% of them singletons. The specimen was PBMCs, collected roughly 20 days after the first yellow fever vaccination. The source is a man aged 18 to 30 who received the YFV17D yellow fever vaccine.

The CDR3 protein is CASNRIGGSSYNEQFF. The CDR3 coding sequence is TGTGCCAGCAACCGAATAGGGGGAAGCTCCTACAATGAGCAGTTCTTC. The chain carries TRBV27 and TRBJ2-1; D is possibly TRBD1 (6 bases). Trimming removed 7 bases at V and 0 bases at J, with 16 bases between. Per germline, CDR1 MNHEY and CDR2 SMNVEV (reference sequence). There are 16 residues in the CDR3.

This clonotype showed up many times. The chain has TRBV5-1 and TRBJ2-2; 7 positions agree with TRBD1. The CDR3 is 16 residues long. Germline CDR1 and CDR2: SGHRS and YFSETQ. The V and J ends lost 1 base and 0 bases, in that order; junction bases with no gene match: 3. CDR3 protein: CASSLRDRANTGELFF. The DNA of the CDR3 is TGCGCCAGCAGCTTGAGGGACAGAGCGAACACCGGGGAGCTGTTTTTT.

V gene TRBV6-6 combines with J gene TRBJ2-7; 7 bases are shared with TRBD1. The CDR3 length is 13 residues. V shed 10 bases and J 2 bases; nucleotides not matched to a gene: 8. Per germline, CDR1 MNHNY and CDR2 SVGAGI (reference sequence). The CDR3: CATTRDRAYEQYV. The DNA of the CDR3 is TGTGCCACCACCCGGGACAGAGCCTACGAGCAGTACGTC.

This rearrangement joins TRBV7-2 to TRBJ2-1; 10 nucleotides line up with TRBD2. The CDR3 covers 13 residues. Per the germline V gene, CDR1 is SGHTA and CDR2 is FQGNSA. With V trimmed by 5 bases and J by 8 bases, 3 bases remained unmatched. DNA for the CDR3: TGTGCCAGCAGCGTGCTAGCGGGGGATGAGCAGTTCTTC. Encoded protein: CASSVLAGDEQFF.